This T cell receptor (beta chain) is drawn from a study of shared clonotypes between healthy human individuals. The CDR3 length is 14 residues. The J segment lost 1 base and the V segment lost 11 bases, leaving 8 bases of the junction unmatched. Germline V lookup: CDR1 MGHDK, CDR2 SYGVNS. Assay: immunoSEQ multiplex PCR; the TCRdb copy retains only in-frame clones and omits some. Among some 2,000,000 clones listed, approximately 96% were seen once. About this clone: Its antigen is unidentified.

Whole-study results and caveats: Naive subsets, compared against memory subsets, generally had larger estimated richness values.

All the donors were Caucasian adults who lived in Nashville, Tennessee. A CD45RA-negative memory subset and a CD45RA+ naive subset were separated from the CD4+ cells. The rearrangement uses TRBV25-1 and TRBJ2-3; 8 bases are a match to TRBD2. The sample consisted of naive CD4+ T cells sorted from blood. Subset given: CD45RA+ positively selected. This TCR came from a man between 18 and 29 years old in good health. CDR3 in amino acids: CASSPGGGTDTQYF. As DNA, the CDR3 is TGTGCCTCGTCCCCGGGGGGGGGCACAGATACGCAGTATTTT.